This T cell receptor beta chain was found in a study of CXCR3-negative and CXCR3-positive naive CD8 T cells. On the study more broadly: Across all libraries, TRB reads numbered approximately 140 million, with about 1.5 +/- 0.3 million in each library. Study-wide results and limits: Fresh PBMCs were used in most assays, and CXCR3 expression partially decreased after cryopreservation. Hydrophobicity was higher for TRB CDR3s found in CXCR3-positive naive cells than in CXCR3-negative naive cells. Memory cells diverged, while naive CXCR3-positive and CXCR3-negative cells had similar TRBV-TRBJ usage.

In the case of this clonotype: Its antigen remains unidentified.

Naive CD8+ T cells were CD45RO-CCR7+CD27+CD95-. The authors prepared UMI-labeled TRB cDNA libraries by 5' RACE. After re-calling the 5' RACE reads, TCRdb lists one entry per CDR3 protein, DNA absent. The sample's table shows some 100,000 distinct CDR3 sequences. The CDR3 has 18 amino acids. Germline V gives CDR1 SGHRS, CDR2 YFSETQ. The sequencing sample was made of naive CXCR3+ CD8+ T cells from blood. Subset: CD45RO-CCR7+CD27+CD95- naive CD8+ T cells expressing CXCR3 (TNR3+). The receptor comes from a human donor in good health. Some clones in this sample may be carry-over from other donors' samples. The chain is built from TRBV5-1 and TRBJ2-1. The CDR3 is CASSLGLDAGVGYNGQFF.